This TCR beta chain was sequenced for a study of T cells after yellow fever vaccination. At the level of the study: Fractions with few cells were prepared using SMART-Seq v4 Ultra Low Input.

Study-level points and caveats: Abundant bulk-derived clonotypes could contaminate FACS-sorted repertoires. Clones from primary vaccination mostly reappeared after the booster (96% CD4, approximately 86% CD8).

Only a few counts were recorded for this clonotype. As yet, its antigen is unknown. Template switching with 5'RACE generated the TCR cDNA and added a universal primer site and UMIs. TCRdb recomputed calls from the 5' RACE reads with MiXCR, one row per CDR3 protein. The sample gives some 390,000 distinct CDR3 sequences, approximately 18% of which show up once; 18% is in the top ten. The sequence came from a man between 18 and 35 years old who received the YFV17D yellow fever vaccine. This sample comprised PBMCs, obtained before the yellow fever booster vaccination.

CDR3 coding DNA: TGTGCCAGCAGCCAACCCCTGGGTGGTCATGAGCAGTTCTTC. Its protein is CASSQPLGGHEQFF. The chain combines TRBV7-6 with TRBJ2-1; D unresolved. V lost 5 bases and J 8 bases, leaving 16 bases between the germline ends. Germline V lookup: CDR1 SGHVS, CDR2 FNYEAQ. The CDR3 spans 14 residues.